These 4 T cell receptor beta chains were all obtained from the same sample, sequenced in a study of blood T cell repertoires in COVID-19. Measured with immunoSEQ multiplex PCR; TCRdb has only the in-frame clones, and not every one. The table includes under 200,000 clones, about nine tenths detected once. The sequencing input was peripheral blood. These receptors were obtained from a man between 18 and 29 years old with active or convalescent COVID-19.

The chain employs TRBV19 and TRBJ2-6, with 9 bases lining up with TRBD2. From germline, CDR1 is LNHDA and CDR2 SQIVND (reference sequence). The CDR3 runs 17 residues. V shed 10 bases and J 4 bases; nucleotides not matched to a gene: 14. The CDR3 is CATENSGSKAGANVLTF. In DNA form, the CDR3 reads TGTGCCACCGAAAATAGCGGGAGCAAGGCAGGGGCCAACGTCCTGACTTTC.

The CDR3 loop reads CASKRGSGANVLTF. DNA of the CDR3: TGTGCCAGCAAAAGGGGCTCTGGGGCCAACGTCCTGACTTTC. The gene calls are TRBV19 and TRBJ2-6; possibly TRBD1 for D (5 bases). Deletions cut 9 bases from V and 0 bases from J, with 9 bases between. This CDR3 has 14 amino acids. Germline CDR1 and CDR2: LNHDA and SQIVND (reference sequence).

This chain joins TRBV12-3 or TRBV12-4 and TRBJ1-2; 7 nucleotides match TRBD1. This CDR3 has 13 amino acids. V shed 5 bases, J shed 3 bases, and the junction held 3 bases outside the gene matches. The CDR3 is CASSRGRDYGYTF. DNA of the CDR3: TGTGCCAGCAGTAGGGGGCGCGACTATGGCTACACCTTC.

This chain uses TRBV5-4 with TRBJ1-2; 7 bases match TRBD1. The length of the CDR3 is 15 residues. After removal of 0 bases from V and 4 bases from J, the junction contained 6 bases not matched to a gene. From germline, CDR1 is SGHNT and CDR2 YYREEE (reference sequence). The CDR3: CASSLGTGVPYGYTF. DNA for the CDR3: TGTGCCAGCAGCTTGGGAACAGGGGTCCCCTATGGCTACACCTTC.